The 29 T cell receptor beta chains below all came from one sample that was sequenced in a study of T cell responses to AZD1222 COVID-19 vaccine. TCRdb's copy holds only in-frame clones and misses some; the assay was immunoSEQ multiplex PCR. This repertoire shows around 140,000 clones, over 85% found once; its top ten account for approximately 1.7%. The sample in question was peripheral blood, obtained on day 0 of AZD1222 vaccination. The receptor source for this set is an adult in good health.

The chain is built from TRBV5-1 and TRBJ2-3, with D unclear. The CDR3 runs to 12 residues. Trimming took 2 bases from V and 4 from J, leaving 5 bases between them. The germline V gene encodes CDR1 SGHRS and CDR2 YFSETQ. The CDR3 reads CASSLEADTQYF. The CDR3 DNA is TGCGCCAGCAGCTTAGAGGCAGATACGCAGTATTTT. Full variable domain (missing parts from reference TRBV5-1 and TRBJ2-3): KAGVTQTPRYLIKTRGQQVTLSCSPISGHRSVSWYQQTPGQGLQFLFEYFSETQRNKGNFPGRFSGRQFSNSRSEMNVSTLELGDSALYLCASSLEADTQYFGPGTRLTVL.

This clone was detected once. The CDR3: CASRTGTTDTQYF. The CDR3, as DNA: TGTGCCAGTAGGACAGGGACCACAGATACGCAGTATTTT. The rearrangement links TRBV19 to TRBJ2-3; 7 bases are a match to TRBD1. Trimming took 6 bases from V and 2 from J; bases not matched to a gene: 2. CDR1 is LNHDA, CDR2 SQIVND, per germline (reference sequence). This CDR3 region has 13 residues. Together with reference TRBV19 and TRBJ2-3, the CDR3 gives the full variable domain: DGGITQSPKYLFRKEGQNVTLSCEQNLNHDAMYWYRQDPGQGLRLIYYSQIVNDFQKGDIAEGYSVSREKKESFPLTVTSAQKNPTAFYLCASRTGTTDTQYFGPGTRLTVL.

This chain uses TRBV30 with TRBJ2-3; TRBD2 matches 10 bases. The CDR3 totals 15 residues. In germline, CDR1 is GTSNPN, CDR2 SVGIG (reference sequence). After removal of 0 bases from V and 3 bases from J, the junction contained 3 bases not matched to a gene. The CDR3 bases are TGTGCCTGGAGTGTAGGTAGCGGGAGGACAGATACGCAGTATTTT. Its translation: CAWSVGSGRTDTQYF.

The chain combines TRBV5-4 with TRBJ2-1, with 13 bases matching TRBD2. The junction had 6 bases not matched to a gene; V was cut back by 0 bases and J by 3 bases. Germline assignment: CDR1 SGHNT and CDR2 YYREEE (reference sequence). This CDR3 region has 18 residues. CDR3 DNA sequence: TGTGCCAGCAGCTTGGGACTAGCGGGAGGAGGGGGCTACAATGAGCAGTTCTTC. Translation gives CASSLGLAGGGGYNEQFF.

V and J are TRBV6-5 and TRBJ1-1; D not resolved. Germline lookup yields CDR1 MNHEY and CDR2 SVGAGI. This CDR3 is 14 amino acids long. The V end was cut by 0 bases, the J end by 1 base, with 6 bases between. This CDR3 is CASSYSAGNTEAFF. The CDR3 nucleotides read TGTGCCAGCAGTTACTCGGCTGGGAACACTGAAGCTTTCTTT.

V and J are TRBV11-2 and TRBJ2-3; no firm D call. CDR1 and CDR2 from the germline V gene are SGHAT and FQNNGV. V lost 2 bases to trimming and J lost 8 bases, with 20 bases between them. There are 16 residues in the CDR3. CDR3 sequence reads: CASSLSPGSPGVTQYF. The CDR3 nucleotides are TGTGCCAGCAGCTTAAGCCCCGGGTCTCCTGGAGTTACGCAGTATTTT.

The chain uses TRBV4-1 and TRBJ2-2; D assignment may be TRBD1 or TRBD2 (7 bases each). The CDR3 length is 17 residues. The V end lost 6 bases, the J end lost 5 bases, and 22 bases lay between the germline ends. Per the germline V gene, CDR1 is MGHRA and CDR2 is YSYEKL. This CDR3 reads CASSPAPGQRDTGELFF. The CDR3 region has the DNA TGCGCCAGCAGTCCCGCCCCGGGACAGCGGGATACCGGGGAGCTGTTTTTT.

The chain recombines TRBV7-3 with TRBJ2-3; 7 nucleotides align to TRBD2. V was pared by 6 bases and J by 9 bases, with 15 bases of the junction left unmatched. The CDR3 spans 15 residues. CDR1 is SGHTA and CDR2 is FQGTGA in the germline V gene. The CDR3 loop is CASSPRTSQGETQYF. The CDR3 nucleotides are TGTGCCAGCAGTCCGAGGACTAGTCAAGGGGAGACGCAGTATTTT.

The rearrangement joins TRBV4-1 to TRBJ2-1; 7 nucleotides match TRBD2. The CDR3 is 14 amino acids. The germline gives CDR1 MGHRA, CDR2 YSYEKL. Germline trimming cut 1 base from V and 7 bases from J; bases unmatched to any gene: 4. The CDR3 DNA sequence: TGCGCCAGCAGCCAAGCCTCGGGAGGAAATGAGCAGTTCTTC. This codes for CASSQASGGNEQFF.

This clone showed up just a few times. The chain has TRBV19 and TRBJ1-3, with no clear D. Trimming removed 7 bases at V and 0 bases at J, with 19 bases between. Germline V lookup: CDR1 LNHDA, CDR2 SQIVND (reference sequence). The CDR3 is 17 residues long. The CDR3 spells CASKRPGAVISGNTIYF. The CDR3 DNA follows: TGTGCCAGTAAACGACCGGGCGCGGTTATCTCTGGAAACACCATATATTTT.

By share, this clone counts as medium-sized. The chain recombines TRBV4-1 with TRBJ1-2; D may be TRBD1 (6 bases). The CDR3 has 16 amino acids. Germline V CDR1 and CDR2: MGHRA, YSYEKL. Deletions cut 4 bases from V and 0 bases from J, with 15 bases between. The CDR3 coding sequence is TGCGCCAGCAGCCTTACACCGGACAGCACTAACTATGGCTACACCTTC. Residues: CASSLTPDSTNYGYTF.

This chain links TRBV7-9 with TRBJ1-1; D unclear. CDR1 and CDR2 from the germline V gene are SEHNR and FQNEAQ (reference sequence). Trimming took 8 bases from V and 1 from J, leaving 11 bases between them. The CDR3 runs 13 residues. The CDR3 reads CASRTAQNTEAFF. The CDR3 region has the DNA TGTGCCAGCCGTACAGCTCAGAACACTGAAGCTTTCTTT.

The chain has TRBV10-2 and TRBJ1-2; D may be TRBD1 (5 bases). Germline loops: CDR1 WSHSY, CDR2 SAAADI. V was trimmed by 5 bases and J by 2 bases, leaving 15 bases between them. CDR3 length: 15 amino acids. The DNA for the CDR3 is TGCGCCAGCAGTCCGAGCAATTGGGGGAACTATGGCTACACCTTC. Amino acid sequence: CASSPSNWGNYGYTF.

V is TRBV27 and J is TRBJ1-4; the D gene is possibly TRBD1 (5 bases). In germline, CDR1 is MNHEY, CDR2 SMNVEV (reference sequence). The CDR3 consists of 14 residues. Trimming pared 6 bases from V and 8 bases from J, leaving 16 bases between. CDR3 in amino acids: CASRNWGVREKLFF. The CDR3 region has the DNA TGTGCCAGCAGGAATTGGGGGGTAAGGGAAAAACTGTTTTTT.

This chain links TRBV20-1 with TRBJ1-5, with D unclear. Germline lookup yields CDR1 DFQATT and CDR2 SNEGSKA (reference sequence). The V gene lost 3 bases and the J gene lost 0 bases, with 6 bases spanning the gap. The CDR3 is made up of 13 amino acids. CDR3 coding DNA: TGCAGTGCTAGTGCTAGTAGCAATCAGCCCCAGCATTTT. This sequence encodes CSASASSNQPQHF.

V and J are TRBV1 and TRBJ2-7; whether TRBD2, the table's D call, matches the DNA was not checked. TRBV1 is reported as a pseudogene. The CDR3 totals 19 residues. This CDR3 reads CTSSQAQRVLPSPSYEQYF. The CDR3 DNA follows: TGCACCAGCAGCCAAGCTCAGCGGGTCCTGCCCTCTCCCTCCTACGAGCAGTACTTC.

The rearrangement joins TRBV28 to TRBJ1-2, with TRBD1 identical over 7 bases. Looked up from germline, CDR1 is MDHEN and CDR2 is SYDVKM. Trimming cost V 2 bases and J 3 bases; bases outside gene matches: 3. The CDR3 has 14 residues. The CDR3 bases are TGTGCCAGCAGTTTAATAGGGGGCGACTATGGCTACACCTTC. Its protein is CASSLIGGDYGYTF.

This chain joins TRBV2 and TRBJ2-1; TRBD2 matches 7 bases. V gave up 7 bases and J gave up 15 bases; unmatched junction bases: 21. This CDR3 region has 15 residues. CDR1 and CDR2 from the germline V gene are SNHLY and FYNNEI. CDR3 DNA: TGTGCCAGCACTCCGGAGCGGGGATTAGGTCGAGGCCTGTTCTTC. Residues: CASTPERGLGRGLFF.

The V call is TRBV20-1, the J call TRBJ2-1; 8 bases fit TRBD2. Germline V CDR1 and CDR2: DFQATT, SNEGSKA (reference sequence). V was pared by 3 bases and J by 4 bases, with 11 bases of the junction left unmatched. CDR3 length: 16 amino acids. This chain's CDR3 is CSASRQAGVFYNEQFF. As DNA, the CDR3 is TGCAGTGCTAGTCGGCAAGCGGGGGTGTTTTACAATGAGCAGTTCTTC.

This chain links TRBV19 with TRBJ2-5; 15 positions agree with TRBD2. Trimming at V came to 7 bases and at J to 5 bases, leaving 5 bases not matched to a gene. CDR1 is LNHDA, CDR2 SQIVND, per germline (reference sequence). The CDR3 sequence is 15 residues long. CDR3 amino acids: CASTPGLAGGETQYF. For the CDR3, the DNA is TGTGCCAGTACCCCAGGACTAGCGGGAGGGGAGACCCAGTACTTC.

CDR3 nucleotide sequence: TGTGCCAGTACCGATCTGGGTTTCGAAAAACTGTTTTTT. Amino acids: CASTDLGFEKLFF. The V gene is TRBV5-4, the J gene TRBJ1-4; D gene unclear. Germline V gene data show CDR1 as SGHNT and CDR2 as YYREEE (reference sequence). The CDR3 spans 13 residues. V lost 8 bases, J lost 8 bases, and 16 bases lay in between. The whole variable domain, filled in from reference TRBV5-4 and TRBJ1-4, reads ETGVTQSPTHLIKTRGQQVTLRCSSQSGHNTVSWYQQALGQGPQFIFQYYREEENGRGNFPPRFSGLQFPNYSSELNVNALELDDSALYLCASTDLGFEKLFFGSGTQLSVL.

The V gene is TRBV6-5, the J gene TRBJ2-1; TRBD1 agrees at 7 bases. V lost 2 bases and J lost 8; bases outside the gene matches: 3. Germline V lookup: CDR1 MNHEY, CDR2 SVGAGI. The CDR3 is 13 residues long. The CDR3 DNA reads as TGTGCCAGCAGTTACACCGACAGGGATGAGCAGTTCTTC. This codes for CASSYTDRDEQFF.

V and J are TRBV7-9 and TRBJ1-1; 7 bases are shared with TRBD1. The J segment lost 4 bases and the V segment lost 5 bases, leaving 7 bases of the junction unmatched. Germline CDR1 reads SEHNR; CDR2 reads FQNEAQ (reference sequence). The CDR3 is made up of 14 amino acids. CDR3 in amino acids: CASSPTGSGTEAFF. The CDR3 DNA follows: TGTGCCAGCAGCCCGACAGGGTCGGGCACTGAAGCTTTCTTT.

The rearrangement uses TRBV13 and TRBJ2-7; perhaps TRBD1 as D (6 bases). Trimming removed 5 bases at V and 4 bases at J, with 18 bases between. The length of the CDR3 is 15 residues. Germline-derived CDR1 and CDR2 are PRHDT and FYEKMQ (reference sequence). The CDR3 spells CASSANRVVVYEQYF. The CDR3 DNA is TGTGCCAGCAGCGCAAACAGGGTTGTGGTGTACGAGCAGTACTTC.

This chain connects TRBV10-3 to TRBJ1-5; D not certain. Per the germline V gene, CDR1 is ENHRY and CDR2 is SYGVKD. CDR3 length: 15 residues. V was pared by 2 bases and J by 3 bases, with 11 bases between. Here the CDR3 reads CAISEKGPDNQPQHF. In nucleotides, the CDR3 is TGTGCCATCAGTGAGAAGGGCCCCGACAATCAGCCCCAGCATTTT.

This chain links TRBV6-2 or TRBV6-3 with TRBJ1-1; D is perhaps TRBD1 (6 bases). Deletions cut 2 bases from V and 0 bases from J, with 22 bases between. CDR3 length: 19 amino acids. Germline loops: CDR1 MNHEY, CDR2 SVGEGT. The CDR3 reads CASSYRGTALGRMNTEAFF. Written as DNA, the CDR3 is TGTGCCAGCAGTTACAGGGGGACGGCTTTAGGACGAATGAACACTGAAGCTTTCTTT.

This chain connects TRBV9 to TRBJ2-5; possibly TRBD1 for D (6 bases). V shed 3 bases and J shed 5 bases, with 14 bases lying between them. The germline V gene has CDR1 SGDLS and CDR2 YYNGEE. The CDR3 consists of 14 residues. The DNA for the CDR3 is TGTGCCAGCAGCGCCGGGCCTAGGGGGGAGACCCAGTACTTC. Its protein is CASSAGPRGETQYF.

The chain has TRBV4-1 and TRBJ1-4; D remains ambiguous. V was cut by 4 bases and J by 5 bases, with 23 bases left in between. The CDR3 is 18 amino acids. Germline values: CDR1 MGHRA, CDR2 YSYEKL. The CDR3 DNA reads as TGCGCCAGCAGCCGAGCCCCTTGGAGGGTACAGCAGAATGAAAAACTGTTTTTT. Amino acid sequence: CASSRAPWRVQQNEKLFF.

The chain combines TRBV25-1 with TRBJ2-7; TRBD2 matches at 9 bases. The CDR3 loop spans 14 amino acids. Losses at the gene ends were 4 bases for V and 7 bases for J; bases not matched to a gene: 8. Germline lookup yields CDR1 MGHDK and CDR2 SYGVNS. DNA for the CDR3: TGTGCCAGCAGTGTCGCGGGAGGGCCGGGTGAGCAGTACTTC. Translation: CASSVAGGPGEQYF.